The 6 T cell receptor beta chains reported below all come from one sample, sequenced in a study of T cell responses to AZD1222 COVID-19 vaccine (dated by TCRdb to about 2021). Receptor amplification or capture employed the immunoSEQ multiplex PCR assay. The table comes from immuneACCESS by way of TCRdb, which keeps in-frame sequences with V and J called. Part of the clones is missing from these tables; in studies checked, under half for an unresolved V gene and the rest for unknown reasons. A total of around 200,000 clones appear in this sample, approximately 94% of them only once. Around 1.5% of the sample is taken by the ten largest. The meaning of the sample's time point label: about 28 days (+/-7) after the second vaccine dose. The sequencing here drew on peripheral blood, taken 28 days after the second AZD1222 dose. The receptor set was obtained from an adult who received the AZD1222 COVID-19 vaccine.

This rearrangement joins TRBV19 to TRBJ2-2, with TRBD2 as a possible D gene (6 bases). Germline V gene data show CDR1 as LNHDA and CDR2 as SQIVND (reference sequence). There are 14 residues in the CDR3. V was pared by 5 bases and J by 5 bases, with 12 bases between. The CDR3 bases are TGTGCCAGTAGTCCGCGGCGGGATACCGGGGAGCTGTTTTTT. It is translated as CASSPRRDTGELFF. Looking up the rest from reference TRBV19 and TRBJ2-2 gives the full variable domain: DGGITQSPKYLFRKEGQNVTLSCEQNLNHDAMYWYRQDPGQGLRLIYYSQIVNDFQKGDIAEGYSVSREKKESFPLTVTSAQKNPTAFYLCASSPRRDTGELFFGEGSRLTVL.

The V and J genes are TRBV5-1 and TRBJ1-1, with 8 bases matching TRBD1. The germline V gene encodes CDR1 SGHRS and CDR2 YFSETQ. The CDR3 sequence is 14 residues long. The trim removed 3 bases at V and 1 base at J, leaving 2 bases unmatched. CDR3 bases: TGCGCCAGCAGCTCTCAGGGGGCGAACACTGAAGCTTTCTTT. Encoded protein: CASSSQGANTEAFF.

The chain combines TRBV29-1 with TRBJ1-4; no clear D gene. The V gene lost 4 bases and the J gene lost 0 bases, with 18 bases spanning the gap. In germline, CDR1 is SQVTM, CDR2 ANQGSEA. CDR3 length equals 17 residues. The DNA for the CDR3 is TGCAGCGTTGGGATTACGGCCAACCGGGCAACTAATGAAAAACTGTTTTTT. Protein sequence: CSVGITANRATNEKLFF.

The CDR3 here is CASSLPLSYGYTF. In DNA form, the CDR3 reads TGTGCCAGCAGTTTACCTCTCTCCTATGGCTACACCTTC. This chain connects TRBV28 to TRBJ1-2; D is unresolved. Germline V gene sequence: CDR1 MDHEN, CDR2 SYDVKM. Trimming took off 2 bases at V and 4 bases at J, with 8 bases between the two ends. The CDR3 length is 13 residues.

The rearrangement uses TRBV2 and TRBJ1-6; D call uncertain. Germline V gives CDR1 SNHLY, CDR2 FYNNEI. Trimming shortened V by 2 bases and J by 5 bases, and 10 bases separated the two germline ends. This CDR3 comprises 15 residues. The CDR3 here is CASSERAGHNSPLHF. The CDR3 DNA reads TGTGCCAGCAGTGAAAGGGCAGGTCATAATTCACCCCTCCACTTT.

The CDR3 is CAISTGGSNEQFF. The CDR3 DNA sequence: TGTGCCATCAGTACAGGGGGCTCAAATGAGCAGTTCTTC. V gene TRBV10-3 combines with J gene TRBJ2-1, with 9 bases lining up with TRBD1. Per germline, CDR1 ENHRY and CDR2 SYGVKD. This CDR3 is 13 amino acids long. With V trimmed by 5 bases and J by 7 bases, 3 bases remained unmatched.